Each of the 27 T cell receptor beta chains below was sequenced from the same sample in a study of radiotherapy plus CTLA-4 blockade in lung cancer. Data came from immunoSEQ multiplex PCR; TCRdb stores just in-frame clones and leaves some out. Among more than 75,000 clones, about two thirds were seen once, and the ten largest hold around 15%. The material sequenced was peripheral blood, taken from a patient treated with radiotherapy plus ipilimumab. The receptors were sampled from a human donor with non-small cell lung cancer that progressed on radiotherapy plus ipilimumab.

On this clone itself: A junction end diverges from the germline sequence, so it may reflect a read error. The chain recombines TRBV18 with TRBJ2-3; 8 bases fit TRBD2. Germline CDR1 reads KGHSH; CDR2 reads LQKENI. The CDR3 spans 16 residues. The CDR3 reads CASSPRSPGGPDTQYF. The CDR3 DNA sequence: TGTGCCAGCTCCCCACGGTCTCCGGGGGGGCCGGATACGCAGTATTTT.

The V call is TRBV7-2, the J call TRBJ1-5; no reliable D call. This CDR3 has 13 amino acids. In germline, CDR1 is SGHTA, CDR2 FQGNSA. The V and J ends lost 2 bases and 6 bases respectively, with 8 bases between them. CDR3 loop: CASSLSLAQPQHF. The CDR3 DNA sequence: TGTGCCAGCAGCTTAAGTTTGGCTCAGCCCCAGCATTTT.

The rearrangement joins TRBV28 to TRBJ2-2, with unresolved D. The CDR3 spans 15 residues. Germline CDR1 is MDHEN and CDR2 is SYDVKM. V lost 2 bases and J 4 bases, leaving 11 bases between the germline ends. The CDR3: CASSLEGSRTGELFF. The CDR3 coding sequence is TGTGCCAGCAGTTTAGAAGGTTCGCGCACCGGGGAGCTGTTTTTT.

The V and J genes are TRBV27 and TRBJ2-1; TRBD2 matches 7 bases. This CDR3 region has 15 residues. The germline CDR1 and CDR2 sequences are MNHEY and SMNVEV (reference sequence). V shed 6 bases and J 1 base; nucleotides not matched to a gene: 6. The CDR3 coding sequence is TGTGCCAGCAGCCCTTTGGGGGGGTCCTACAATGAGCAGTTCTTC. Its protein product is CASSPLGGSYNEQFF.

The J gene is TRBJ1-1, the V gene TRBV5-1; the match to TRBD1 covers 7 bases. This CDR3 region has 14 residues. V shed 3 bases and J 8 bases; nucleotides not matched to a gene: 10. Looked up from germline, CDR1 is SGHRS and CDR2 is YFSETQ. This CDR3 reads CASSWPEGGAEAFF. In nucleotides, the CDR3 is TGCGCCAGCAGCTGGCCAGAAGGGGGCGCCGAAGCTTTCTTT. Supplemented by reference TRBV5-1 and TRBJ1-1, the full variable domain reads KAGVTQTPRYLIKTRGQQVTLSCSPISGHRSVSWYQQTPGQGLQFLFEYFSETQRNKGNFPGRFSGRQFSNSRSEMNVSTLELGDSALYLCASSWPEGGAEAFFGQGTRLTVV.

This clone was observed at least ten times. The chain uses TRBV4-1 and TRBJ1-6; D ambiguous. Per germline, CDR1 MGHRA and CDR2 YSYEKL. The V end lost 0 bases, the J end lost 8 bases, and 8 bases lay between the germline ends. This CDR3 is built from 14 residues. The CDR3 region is CASSQDRTDSPLHF. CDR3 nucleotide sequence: TGCGCCAGCAGCCAAGATCGAACGGATTCACCCCTCCACTTT.

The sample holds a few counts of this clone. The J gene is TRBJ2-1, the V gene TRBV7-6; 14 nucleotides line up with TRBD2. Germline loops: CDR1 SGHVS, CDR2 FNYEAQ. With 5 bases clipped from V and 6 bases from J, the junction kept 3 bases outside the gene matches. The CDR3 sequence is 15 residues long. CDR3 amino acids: CASSMTSGGVNEQFF. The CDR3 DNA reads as TGTGCCAGCAGCATGACTAGCGGGGGGGTCAATGAGCAGTTCTTC.

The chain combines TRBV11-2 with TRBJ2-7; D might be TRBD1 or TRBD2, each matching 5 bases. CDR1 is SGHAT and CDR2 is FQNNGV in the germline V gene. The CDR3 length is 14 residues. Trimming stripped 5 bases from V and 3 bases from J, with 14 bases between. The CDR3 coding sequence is TGTGCCAGCAGCACCAACATTGGGGGCTACGAGCAGTACTTC. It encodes CASSTNIGGYEQYF.

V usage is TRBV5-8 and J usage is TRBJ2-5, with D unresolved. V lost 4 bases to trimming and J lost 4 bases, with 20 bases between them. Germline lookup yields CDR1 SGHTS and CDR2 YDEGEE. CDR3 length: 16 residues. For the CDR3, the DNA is TGTGCCAGCAGCCTCGGAGTAGGAAAACGAGTAGAGACCCAGTACTTC. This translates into CASSLGVGKRVETQYF.

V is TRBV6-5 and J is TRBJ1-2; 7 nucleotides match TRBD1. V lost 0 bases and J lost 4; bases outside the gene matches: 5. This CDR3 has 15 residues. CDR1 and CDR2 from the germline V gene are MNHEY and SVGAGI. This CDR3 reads CASSYSRGQPYGYTF. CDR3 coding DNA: TGTGCCAGCAGTTACTCTCGGGGACAGCCCTATGGCTACACCTTC.

CDR3 sequence (DNA): TGTGCCAGCAGCCTACGGGAGTGGGGGGTTAACACTGAAGCTTTCTTT. Protein product: CASSLREWGVNTEAFF. The chain has TRBV5-6 and TRBJ1-1; tentatively, D is TRBD1 (5 bases). The CDR3 runs 16 residues. V was clipped by 4 bases and J by 2 bases, with 18 bases between them. CDR1 and CDR2 (germline): SGHDT, YYEEEE.

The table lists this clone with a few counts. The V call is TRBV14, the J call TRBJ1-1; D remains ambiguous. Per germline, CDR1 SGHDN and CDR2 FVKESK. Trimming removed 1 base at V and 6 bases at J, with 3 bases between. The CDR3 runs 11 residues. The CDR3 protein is CASSQGAEAFF. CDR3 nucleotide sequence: TGTGCCAGCAGCCAAGGGGCTGAAGCTTTCTTT.

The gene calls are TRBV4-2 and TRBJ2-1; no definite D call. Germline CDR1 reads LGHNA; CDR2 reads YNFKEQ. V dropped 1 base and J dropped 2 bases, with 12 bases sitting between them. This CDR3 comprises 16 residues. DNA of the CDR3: TGTGCCAGCAGCCAAGCGGCGCGCGTCACCTACAATGAGCAGTTCTTC. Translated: CASSQAARVTYNEQFF.

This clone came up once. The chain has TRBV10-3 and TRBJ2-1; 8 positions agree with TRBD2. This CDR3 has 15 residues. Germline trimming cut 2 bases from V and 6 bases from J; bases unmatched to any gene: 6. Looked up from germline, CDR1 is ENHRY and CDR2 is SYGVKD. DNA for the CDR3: TGTGCCATCAGTGAGAGAGCGGGAGAGCCCAATGAGCAGTTCTTC. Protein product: CAISERAGEPNEQFF.

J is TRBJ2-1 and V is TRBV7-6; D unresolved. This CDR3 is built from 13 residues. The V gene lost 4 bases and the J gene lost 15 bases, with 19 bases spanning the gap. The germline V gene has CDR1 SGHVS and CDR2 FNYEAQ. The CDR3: CASSSTIYEETFF. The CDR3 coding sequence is TGTGCCAGCAGCTCGACCATCTATGAGGAGACGTTCTTC.

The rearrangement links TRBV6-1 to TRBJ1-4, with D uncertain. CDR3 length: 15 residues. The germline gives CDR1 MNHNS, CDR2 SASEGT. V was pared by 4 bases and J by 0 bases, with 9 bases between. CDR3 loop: CASSGGIATNEKLFF. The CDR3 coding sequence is TGTGCCAGCAGTGGCGGGATAGCAACTAATGAAAAACTGTTTTTT.

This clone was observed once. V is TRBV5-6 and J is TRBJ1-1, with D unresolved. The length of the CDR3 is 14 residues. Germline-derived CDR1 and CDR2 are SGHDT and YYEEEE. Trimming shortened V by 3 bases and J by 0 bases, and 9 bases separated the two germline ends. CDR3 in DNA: TGTGCCAGCAGCTCGATGGGTTTGAACACTGAAGCTTTCTTT. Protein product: CASSSMGLNTEAFF.

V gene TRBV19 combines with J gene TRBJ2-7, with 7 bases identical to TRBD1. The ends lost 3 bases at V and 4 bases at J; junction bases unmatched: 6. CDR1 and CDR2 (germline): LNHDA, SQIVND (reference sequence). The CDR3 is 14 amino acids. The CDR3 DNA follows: TGTGCCAGTAGTATTAGTGGGACAGCTTACGAGCAGTACTTC. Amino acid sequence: CASSISGTAYEQYF.

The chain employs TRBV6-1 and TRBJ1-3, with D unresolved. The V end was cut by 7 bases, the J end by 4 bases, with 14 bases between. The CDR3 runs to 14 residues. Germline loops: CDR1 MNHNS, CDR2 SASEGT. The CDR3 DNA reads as TGTGCCAGCACCGGATTTCTTTTGGGAAACACCATATATTTT. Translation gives CASTGFLLGNTIYF.

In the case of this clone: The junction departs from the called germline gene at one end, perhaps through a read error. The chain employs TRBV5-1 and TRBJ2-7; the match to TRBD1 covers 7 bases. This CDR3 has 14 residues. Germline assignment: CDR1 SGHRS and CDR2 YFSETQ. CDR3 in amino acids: CASSPEGQAFVTVF. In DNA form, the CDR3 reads TGCGCCAGCAGCCCAGAAGGACAGGCCTTCGTCACGGTTTTC.

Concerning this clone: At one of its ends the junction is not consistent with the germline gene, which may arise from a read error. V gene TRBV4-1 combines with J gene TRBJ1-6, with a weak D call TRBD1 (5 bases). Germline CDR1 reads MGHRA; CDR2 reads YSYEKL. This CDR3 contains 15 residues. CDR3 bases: TGTGCCAGCAGCCAAGAGAGGGGACCGAATTCACCCCTCCACTTT. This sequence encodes CASSQERGPNSPLHF.

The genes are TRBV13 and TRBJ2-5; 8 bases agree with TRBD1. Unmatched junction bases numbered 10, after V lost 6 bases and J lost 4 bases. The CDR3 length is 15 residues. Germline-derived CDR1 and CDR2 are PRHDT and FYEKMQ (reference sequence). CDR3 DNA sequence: TGTGCCAGCAGTCCCACAGGGGGGAGGCTAGAGACCCAGTACTTC. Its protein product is CASSPTGGRLETQYF.

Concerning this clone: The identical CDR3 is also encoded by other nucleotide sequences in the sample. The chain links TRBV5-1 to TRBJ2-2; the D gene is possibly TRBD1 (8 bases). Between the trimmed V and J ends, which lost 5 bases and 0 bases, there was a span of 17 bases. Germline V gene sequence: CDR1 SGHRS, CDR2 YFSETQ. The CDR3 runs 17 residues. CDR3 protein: CASRQFTGGANTGELFF. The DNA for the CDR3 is TGCGCCAGCAGACAATTCACAGGGGGGGCGAACACCGGGGAGCTGTTTTTT.

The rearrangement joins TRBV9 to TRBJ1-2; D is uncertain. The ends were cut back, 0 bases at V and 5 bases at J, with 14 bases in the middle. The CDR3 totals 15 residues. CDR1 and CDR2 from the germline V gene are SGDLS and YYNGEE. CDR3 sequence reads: CASSVVDTVQYGYTF. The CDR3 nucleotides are TGTGCCAGCAGCGTAGTTGACACAGTCCAGTATGGCTACACCTTC.

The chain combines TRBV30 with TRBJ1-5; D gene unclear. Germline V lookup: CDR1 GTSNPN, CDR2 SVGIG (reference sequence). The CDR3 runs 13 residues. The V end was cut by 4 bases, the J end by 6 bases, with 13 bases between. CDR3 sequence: CAWTPQSGQPQHF. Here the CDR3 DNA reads TGTGCCTGGACTCCACAGAGCGGTCAGCCCCAGCATTTT.

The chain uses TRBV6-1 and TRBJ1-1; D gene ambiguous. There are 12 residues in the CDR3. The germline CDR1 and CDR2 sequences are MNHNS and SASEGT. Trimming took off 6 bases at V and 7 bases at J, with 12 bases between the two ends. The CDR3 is CASRRTASEAFF. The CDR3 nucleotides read TGTGCCAGCAGAAGGACGGCTAGTGAAGCTTTCTTT.

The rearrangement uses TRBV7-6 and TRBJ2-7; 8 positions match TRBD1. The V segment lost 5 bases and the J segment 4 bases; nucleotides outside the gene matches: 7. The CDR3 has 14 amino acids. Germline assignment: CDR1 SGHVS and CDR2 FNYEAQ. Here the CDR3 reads CASSRDRGPYEQYF. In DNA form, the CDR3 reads TGTGCCAGCAGCCGCGACAGGGGTCCTTACGAGCAGTACTTC.